This is a list of T cell receptor beta chains from one sample in a study of regulatory T cells in long-lasting Graves disease. TCRdb re-derived calls from the multiplex PCR reads in MiXCR, one entry per CDR3 protein. The table shows around 360,000 distinct CDR3 sequences, with 15% to 20% occurring only once. The sample was also reused in another study, on T cells in Graves' hyperthyroidism and ophthalmopathy.

Sample: peripheral blood mononuclear cells (PBMCs), taken at new diagnosis, from a patient treated with antithyroid drugs. Receptor source: a woman between 18 and 29 years old with Graves disease. Each CDR3 is given with its conserved first and last residue. The D gene is left open where the match is weak. A row's size may be missing; if present it is once, few, many or a size class.

TRBV3-1	TRBJ1-4	many	.	TGTGCCAGCAGCCAGGGAGATGAAAAACTGTTTTTT	CASSQGDEKLFF
TRBV7-2	TRBJ1-4	many	.	TGTGCCAGCAGCTTAGGGGATACCTCCGAAAAACTGTTTTTT	CASSLGDTSEKLFF
TRBV6-1	TRBJ1-2	few	.	TGTGCCAGCAGTGAGGGACACCGAGCTAACTATGGCTACACCTTC	CASSEGHRANYGYTF
TRBV28	TRBJ2-1	few	.	TGTGCCAGCAGAAAGTGGGATGAGCAGTTCTTC	CASRKWDEQFF
TRBV10-3	TRBJ1-6	.	TRBD1	TGTGCCATCAGTGAGGGACAGGGCACGATAGTGCCCCTCCACTTT	CAISEGQGTIVPLHF
TRBV6-5	TRBJ1-5	few	TRBD1	TGTGCCAGCAGTTACTCGAGACAGGGAACTCAGCCCCAGCATTTT	CASSYSRQGTQPQHF
TRBV10-3	TRBJ1-2	many	.	TGTGCCGCTAAGACGGGGTTAAACTATGGCTACACCTTC	CAAKTGLNYGYTF
TRBV3-1	TRBJ2-1	many	TRBD2	TGTGCCAGCAGCCCCCCGGGACTAGGGGGGCTCAGTGAGCAGTTCTTC	CASSPPGLGGLSEQFF
TRBV15	TRBJ1-6	few	.	TGTGCCACCAGCAGAGGACTGAATTCACCCCTCCACTTT	CATSRGLNSPLHF
TRBV15	TRBJ2-7	.	.	TGTGCCACCAGCAGGCTAGCGTTTGCCGAGCAGTACTTC	CATSRLAFAEQYF
TRBV5-1	TRBJ1-4	many	.	TGCGCCAGCAGCTCGGCGTTCGAGACAACGCGGGAAAAACTGTTTTTT	CASSSAFETTREKLFF
TRBV3-1	TRBJ1-1	few	.	TGTGCCAGCAGCCAACAATGGGTGGGCACTGAAGCTTTCTTT	CASSQQWVGTEAFF
TRBV6-5	TRBJ1-2	few	.	TGTGCCAGCAGTTCGACCCCCAGGGGATCCTATGGCTACACCTTC	CASSSTPRGSYGYTF
TRBV5-4	TRBJ2-1	few	TRBD2	TGTGCCAGCAGAACGATGGGTGTCGCTAGCGGGGGAATTTCGTACAATGAGCAGTTCTTC	CASRTMGVASGGISYNEQFF
TRBV6-1	TRBJ1-2	.	.	TGTGCCAGCAGCCCTAGGTCCCGGGGAAACGGTGGCTACACCTTC	CASSPRSRGNGGYTF
TRBV11-2	TRBJ1-2	many	TRBD1	TGTGCCAGCAGCATGGACAGGGGAGTCTCCGGCTACACCTTC	CASSMDRGVSGYTF
TRBV18	TRBJ1-1	many	TRBD1	TGTGCCAGCTCATTTTCACAGGGGACCGGCACTGAAGCTTTCTTT	CASSFSQGTGTEAFF
TRBV27	TRBJ2-7	many	.	TGTGCCAGCAGTTTATTCCCCCCTGGCTCTCTGGCGGGATCCAGCTCCTACGAGCAGTACTTC	CASSLFPPGSLAGSSSYEQYF
TRBV20-1	TRBJ2-1	many	TRBD1	TGCAGTGTTCCTAAGGACAGGGATTACAATGAGCAGTTCTTC	CSVPKDRDYNEQFF
TRBV10-3	TRBJ2-1	.	.	TGTGCCATCAGTGATAGCAGCAAACTTGAGCAGTTCTTC	CAISDSSKLEQFF
TRBV28	TRBJ1-2	.	.	TGTGCCAGCAGTTTACCACTGTATGGCTACACCTTC	CASSLPLYGYTF
TRBV12-3/TRBV12-4	TRBJ2-3	many	.	TGTGCCAGCAGCTTGGGGCCCTATGCGCAGTATTTT	CASSLGPYAQYF
TRBV2	TRBJ2-7	.	TRBD1	TGTGCCAGCAGATATGGACAGGGCAAGCCCGAGCAGTACTTC	CASRYGQGKPEQYF
TRBV10-3	TRBJ2-3	.	TRBD2	TGTGCCATCAGTGACGGGACTAGCTCCCTGACAGATACGCAGTATTTT	CAISDGTSSLTDTQYF
TRBV6-1	TRBJ2-2	many	.	TGTGCCAGCAGGCCCGAAAACACCGGGGAGCTGTTTTTT	CASRPENTGELFF
TRBV29-1	TRBJ2-7	.	.	TGCAGCGTTGAAGATCGTTCCTCCTACGAGCAGTACTTC	CSVEDRSSYEQYF
TRBV9	TRBJ2-1	.	TRBD2	TGTGCCAGCAGCGTAGGAGTTAGCGGGAGGATCTATGAGCAGTTCTTC	CASSVGVSGRIYEQFF
TRBV11-2	TRBJ2-2	many	.	TGTGCCAGCAGCTTATTACATAACACCGGGGAGCTGTTTTTT	CASSLLHNTGELFF
TRBV7-8	TRBJ2-2	many	.	TGTGCCAGCAGCTTACCGGGGAAGGCCGGGGAGCTGTTTTTT	CASSLPGKAGELFF
TRBV2	TRBJ2-5	many	TRBD2	TGTGCCAGCAGTCCTACCCCAGCGGGAGTTTGGGAGACCCAGTACTTC	CASSPTPAGVWETQYF
TRBV3-1	TRBJ1-4	many	.	TGTGCCAGCAGCCAAGGCCCAGGCGCAACTAATGAAAAACTGTTTTTT	CASSQGPGATNEKLFF
TRBV6-4	TRBJ2-7	many	TRBD1	TGTGCCAGCAGTGAAACAGGGGAAGTTGACGAGCAGTACTTC	CASSETGEVDEQYF
TRBV28	TRBJ2-7	.	.	TGTGCCAGCACGCGTCAGGGGTACGAGCAGTACTTC	CASTRQGYEQYF
TRBV6-1	TRBJ1-1	many	.	TGTGCCAGCAAGCTACAGGGGAACACTGAAGCTTTCTTT	CASKLQGNTEAFF
TRBV12-3/TRBV12-4	TRBJ1-1	many	.	TGTGCCAGCAGTGAACCGGGCACTGAAGCTTTCTTT	CASSEPGTEAFF
TRBV20-1	TRBJ2-7	.	.	TGCAGTGCTAGAGATGGGGGGGCCGCCTACGAGCAGTACTTC	CSARDGGAAYEQYF
TRBV5-1	TRBJ2-3	many	.	TGCGCCAGCAGCTTCAGCGGATCCCAAGATACGCAGTATTTT	CASSFSGSQDTQYF
TRBV29-1	TRBJ2-7	.	TRBD1	TGCAGCGTTCAGACAGGGGCCGGCGAGCAGTACTTC	CSVQTGAGEQYF
TRBV5-6	TRBJ1-2	few	.	TGTGCCAGCAGCTTGTATCAGGCGGAGAACTATGGCTACACCTTC	CASSLYQAENYGYTF
TRBV30	TRBJ2-5	few	TRBD2	TGTGCCTGGAGTATCGAGGGAGGGACTAGCGGGGGGACCCAGTACTTC	CAWSIEGGTSGGTQYF
TRBV30	TRBJ1-2	many	TRBD1	TGTGCCTGGAACAGGGGGAATGGCTACACCTTC	CAWNRGNGYTF
TRBV13	TRBJ2-7	.	TRBD2	TGTGCCAGCAGCCCCTTCCGGGGGGGTGTTGTTCACGAGCAGTACTTC	CASSPFRGGVVHEQYF
TRBV5-5	TRBJ2-7	few	.	TGTGCCAGCAGCTCCCAAACTTACTACGAGCAGTACTTC	CASSSQTYYEQYF
TRBV2	TRBJ2-7	many	.	TGTGCCAGCAGGAGGGACGGGACCTACGAGCAGTACTTC	CASRRDGTYEQYF
TRBV2	TRBJ1-4	few	.	TGTGCCAGCAGGCGAGCCCCTGAAAAACTGTTTTTT	CASRRAPEKLFF
TRBV7-3	TRBJ2-2	many	TRBD2	TGTGCCAGCAGTAAAACGGGACTAGCGGGAGGACACACCGGGGAGCTGTTTTTT	CASSKTGLAGGHTGELFF